This T cell receptor (beta chain) originates from a study of blood T cell repertoires in COVID-19. On the study more broadly: Italy, Spain and the United States were the sources of the convalescent and acute COVID-19 samples.

Per the original methods: Estimation of nucleated cell counts was performed using reference gene primer amplification. Sequenced by immunoSEQ multiplex PCR; TCRdb stores in-frame clones only, minus some. V and J calls and clone size are those listed in that table; D and trimming were worked out from the DNA. This table holds 270,000 or so clones, roughly 86% found once. This CDR3 has 15 residues. Trimming at V came to 5 bases and at J to 5 bases, leaving 4 bases not matched to a gene. Germline-derived CDR1 and CDR2 are LNHDA and SQIVND (reference sequence). This receptor was obtained from a man aged 35-49 years with active or convalescent COVID-19. This chain links TRBV19 with TRBJ1-6; 9 bases fit TRBD1. Source material: peripheral blood. CDR3 DNA sequence: TGTGCCAGTAGTCCGGGACAGGGACATAATTCACCCCTCCACTTT. Translating it yields CASSPGQGHNSPLHF.